This entry is about one TCR beta chain. What it recognizes is unknown. The table came from immunoSEQ multiplex PCR; TCRdb's copy has only in-frame clones and leaves some out. The table includes approximately 7,000 clones, roughly three quarters detected once. Germline values: CDR1 LNHDA, CDR2 SQIVND (reference sequence). The CDR3 consists of 14 residues. V lost 10 bases, J lost 6 bases, and 7 bases stayed unmatched. The sample is drawn from a study of cytotoxic CD8 clonotypes in ibrutinib-treated CLL. Study-level results: Different sampling times were used for sustained-remission and progressing patients. Public clonotypes, an uncommon group, contracted or remained stable on treatment. At ibrutinib response, clonality increased, and at progression it declined back toward baseline.

V gene TRBV19 combines with J gene TRBJ2-2; TRBD2 aligns across 11 bases. The receptor comes from a human donor with chronic lymphocytic leukemia. The input for sequencing was PBMCs, taken before ibrutinib treatment. CDR3 region: CATRLAGIPGELFF. The CDR3 coding sequence is TGTGCCACCCGACTAGCGGGAATTCCCGGGGAGCTGTTTTTT.